This TCR beta chain emerged from a study of blood T cell repertoires in COVID-19. About the study: The samples span acute and convalescent COVID-19 from the United States, Italy and Spain. The cDNA or gDNA used as material had been derived from T cells, B-cell-depleted T cells, or PBMCs.

Unmatched junction bases numbered 8, after V lost 6 bases and J lost 6 bases. The V gene's germline CDR1 is SQVTM and CDR2 ANQGSEA. The CDR3 extends over 13 amino acids. Study processing details: Estimates of nucleated cell counts were drawn from the amplification of reference gene primers. Some clones are missing from TCRdb's copy, which holds only in-frame ones; the method was immunoSEQ multiplex PCR. V, J and clone size were drawn from that table, and D and trimming were deduced from the DNA. The sample lists around 300,000 clones, approximately 86% occurring once. The Seattle patients joined while their infection was active and were tracked longitudinally afterward. This clone was observed once.

Sequencing was performed on peripheral blood. This TCR was recovered from a woman in her 70s with COVID-19, enrolled during active disease. The chain is built from TRBV29-1 and TRBJ2-7, with TRBD1 matching over 10 bases. The CDR3 protein is CSVAGQGLGEQYF. The CDR3 nucleotides read TGCAGCGTCGCGGGACAGGGGTTGGGCGAGCAGTACTTC.